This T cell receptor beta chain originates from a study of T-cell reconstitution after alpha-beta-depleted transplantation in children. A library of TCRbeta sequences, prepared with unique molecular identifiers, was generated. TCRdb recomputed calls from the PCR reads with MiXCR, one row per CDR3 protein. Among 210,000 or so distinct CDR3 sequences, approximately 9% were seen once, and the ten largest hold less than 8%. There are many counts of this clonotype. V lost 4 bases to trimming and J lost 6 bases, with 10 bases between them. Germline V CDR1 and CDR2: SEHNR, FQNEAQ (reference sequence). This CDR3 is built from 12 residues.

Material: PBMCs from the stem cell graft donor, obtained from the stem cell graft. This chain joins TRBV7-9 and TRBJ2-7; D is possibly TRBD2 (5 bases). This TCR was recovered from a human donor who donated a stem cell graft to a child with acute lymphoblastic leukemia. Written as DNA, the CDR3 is TGTGCCAGCAGCTACCCGGGGAGCGAGCAGTACTTC. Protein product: CASSYPGSEQYF.